The 30 T cell receptor beta chains reported below all come from one sample, sequenced in a study of CD8 T cells in Susac syndrome. RNA in amounts of roughly 0.5 to 1 ug was reverse transcribed with random hexamers. TCRdb reprocessed the immunoSEQ multiplex PCR reads with MiXCR, giving one entry per CDR3 protein. The sample includes about 140,000 distinct CDR3 sequences, just under 95% of them seen just once. Sample: CD4+ T cells from PBMCs. Receptors originate from a human donor with Susac syndrome.

J is TRBJ1-1 and V is TRBV20-1, with D possibly being TRBD1 (6 bases). The CDR3 loop spans 13 amino acids. V gave up 5 bases and J gave up 1 base, with 11 bases separating them. Looked up from germline, CDR1 is DFQATT and CDR2 is SNEGSKA (reference sequence). The CDR3 DNA follows: TGCAGTGCTGGCGGACAGCCGAACACTGAAGCTTTCTTT. Translated, it gives CSAGGQPNTEAFF.

This CDR3 reads CASRSGESGNEQFF. In nucleotides, the CDR3 is TGTGCCAGCAGAAGCGGGGAGAGCGGCAATGAGCAGTTCTTC. The genes are TRBV6-6 and TRBJ2-1, with TRBD2 matching 7 bases. CDR3 length: 14 amino acids. V lost 6 bases, J lost 6 bases, and 8 bases stayed unmatched. The germline V gene encodes CDR1 MNHNY and CDR2 SVGAGI (reference sequence).

The gene calls are TRBV20-1 and TRBJ2-5, with D tentatively TRBD1 or TRBD2 (5 bases each). Germline-derived CDR1 and CDR2 are DFQATT and SNEGSKA (reference sequence). The V end lost 5 bases, the J end lost 3 bases, and 16 bases lay between the germline ends. The CDR3 runs 14 residues. The CDR3 DNA sequence: TGCAGTGCTCGCGTGGGGGTCCCAGAAGAGACCCAGTACTTC. Its translation is CSARVGVPEETQYF.

The chain couples TRBV20-1 to TRBJ2-7, with 10 positions matching TRBD1. The CDR3 totals 14 residues. Germline V gives CDR1 DFQATT, CDR2 SNEGSKA (reference sequence). V gave up 6 bases and J gave up 7 bases; unmatched junction bases: 12. The CDR3 DNA sequence: TGCAGTGCCAGTGACAGGGGGCGTATCGAAGAGCAGTACTTC. Translating gives CSASDRGRIEEQYF.

The chain is built from TRBV7-3 and TRBJ2-5; D unclear. V lost 8 bases and J 5 bases, leaving 9 bases between the germline ends. Germline values: CDR1 SGHTA, CDR2 FQGTGA. The CDR3 is made up of 11 amino acids. The CDR3 coding sequence is TGTGCCAGCGGGAATCACGAGACCCAGTACTTC. Translation gives CASGNHETQYF.

This chain uses TRBV5-6 with TRBJ1-4, with TRBD1 matching 7 bases. V lost 4 bases to trimming and J lost 8 bases; unmatched junction nucleotides: 11. Germline loops: CDR1 SGHDT, CDR2 YYEEEE. This CDR3 contains 15 residues. CDR3 nucleotide sequence: TGTGCCAGCAGCCCTACGACAGGGAATGCGGAAAAACTGTTTTTT. This translates into CASSPTTGNAEKLFF.

This clonotype was seen only once. The chain joins TRBV15 to TRBJ2-7, with D possibly being TRBD1 (6 bases). This CDR3 contains 13 residues. The ends were cut back, 4 bases at V and 2 bases at J, with 9 bases in the middle. Germline assignment: CDR1 LNHNV and CDR2 YYDKDF (reference sequence). The CDR3 region has the DNA TGTGCCACCAGCATCAGACAGGCCTACGAGCAGTACTTC. Protein sequence: CATSIRQAYEQYF.

This chain links TRBV7-6 with TRBJ1-4; D is ambiguous. Germline loops: CDR1 SGHVS, CDR2 FNYEAQ. This CDR3 contains 18 residues. Deletions cut 6 bases from V and 6 bases from J, with 26 bases between. CDR3 sequence (DNA): TGTGCCAGCAGGCGACGGAGAAGCCAACTAAGTCCTGATGAAAAACTGTTTTTT. The encoded protein is CASRRRRSQLSPDEKLFF.

The V gene is TRBV30, the J gene TRBJ2-5; TRBD2 matches 7 bases. Germline V gene sequence: CDR1 GTSNPN, CDR2 SVGIG (reference sequence). V lost 5 bases to trimming and J lost 5 bases; unmatched junction nucleotides: 5. The CDR3 runs to 12 residues. The CDR3 region has the DNA TGTGCCTGGTCACTAGCGACGGAGACCCAGTACTTC. Protein: CAWSLATETQYF.

The rearrangement uses TRBV7-8 and TRBJ2-3, with 8 bases lining up with TRBD2. Germline V gene data show CDR1 as SGHVS and CDR2 as FQNEAQ. The CDR3 loop spans 15 amino acids. The J segment lost 4 bases and the V segment lost 2 bases, leaving 5 bases of the junction unmatched. The CDR3 loop reads CASSLTSGSADTQYF. The CDR3 nucleotides read TGTGCCAGCAGCTTAACGAGCGGGAGTGCAGATACGCAGTATTTT.

The chain is built from TRBV12-3 or TRBV12-4 and TRBJ1-1, with no clear D. CDR3 size: 12 residues. V lost 3 bases and J lost 4, with 6 bases in between. The CDR3 nucleotides read TGTGCCAGCAGTTTGGGTCCCACTGAAGCTTTCTTT. Translating gives CASSLGPTEAFF.

Here the CDR3 DNA reads TGTGCCAGCAGTCGGGGCCTTGCTCTTTTGTGGAACATTCAGTACTTC. Its translation: CASSRGLALLWNIQYF. This sequence joins TRBV12-3 or TRBV12-4 and TRBJ2-4, with D tentatively TRBD1 or TRBD2 (5 bases each). V was pared by 5 bases and J by 7 bases, with 21 bases between. The CDR3 sequence is 16 residues long.

V usage is TRBV20-1 and J usage is TRBJ1-1; D gene ambiguous. Germline values: CDR1 DFQATT, CDR2 SNEGSKA (reference sequence). V lost 6 bases to trimming and J lost 10 bases, with 21 bases between them. The CDR3 totals 13 residues. Here the CDR3 DNA reads TGCAGTGCCTCGAAGAGCAACCCCAATGGAGCTTTCTTT. Translating gives CSASKSNPNGAFF.

The chain recombines TRBV4-1 with TRBJ2-1, with 10 bases aligning to TRBD2. CDR1 and CDR2 (germline): MGHRA, YSYEKL. This CDR3 region has 15 residues. V was pared by 4 bases and J by 5 bases, with 5 bases of the junction left unmatched. In DNA form, the CDR3 reads TGCGCCAGCAGCCGATACAGCGGGGGGGACAATGAGCAGTTCTTC. Translating gives CASSRYSGGDNEQFF.

CDR3 protein: CASSLEIRTSGSYEQYF. The CDR3 DNA is TGTGCCAGCAGCTTAGAAATACGGACTAGCGGGTCTTACGAGCAGTACTTC. The chain recombines TRBV7-8 with TRBJ2-7; TRBD2 agrees at 11 bases. CDR1 is SGHVS, CDR2 FQNEAQ, per germline. The CDR3 loop spans 17 amino acids. V lost 1 base to trimming and J lost 4 bases; unmatched junction nucleotides: 9.

This clonotype was seen only once. This chain uses TRBV7-9 with TRBJ2-3, with 8 bases fitting TRBD1. Trimming cost V 5 bases and J 0 bases; bases outside gene matches: 7. Per germline, CDR1 SEHNR and CDR2 FQNEAQ (reference sequence). The CDR3 consists of 16 residues. The CDR3 DNA follows: TGTGCCAGCAGCGTGTGGAGACAGGGGAGCACAGATACGCAGTATTTT. Its protein product is CASSVWRQGSTDTQYF.

This sequence joins TRBV20-1 and TRBJ2-1; unclear D gene. Trimming stripped 0 bases from V and 8 bases from J, with 8 bases between. CDR1 and CDR2 (germline): DFQATT, SNEGSKA (reference sequence). The CDR3 runs to 12 residues. In DNA, the CDR3 is TGCAGTGCTAGAGAGGAGTGGGATGAGCAGTTCTTC. Protein: CSAREEWDEQFF.

This clonotype was seen just once. The chain recombines TRBV18 with TRBJ2-7; weak D call: TRBD2 (5 bases). Trimming pared 2 bases from V and 1 base from J, leaving 15 bases between. The V gene's germline CDR1 is KGHSH and CDR2 LQKENI. The CDR3 has 16 residues. The CDR3 DNA is TGTGCCAGCTCACCAAATGGACTCCCCGTTTCCTACGAGCAGTACTTC. This translates into CASSPNGLPVSYEQYF.

V gene TRBV3-1 combines with J gene TRBJ1-1; D is perhaps TRBD1 (6 bases). Germline CDR1 reads LGHDT; CDR2 reads YNNKEL (reference sequence). There are 14 residues in the CDR3. V lost 0 bases, J lost 5 bases, and 10 bases lay in between. The CDR3 nucleotides are TGTGCCAGCAGCCAAGACCCAGGGGTAACTGAAGCTTTCTTT. Translation: CASSQDPGVTEAFF. The full variable domain, in which reference TRBV3-1 and TRBJ1-1 provide the parts outside the CDR3, is DTAVSQTPKYLVTQMGNDKSIKCEQNLGHDTMYWYKQDSKKFLKIMFSYNNKELIINETVPNRFSPKSPDKAHLNLHINSLELGDSAVYFCASSQDPGVTEAFFGQGTRLTVV.

This rearrangement joins TRBV20-1 to TRBJ1-2; possibly TRBD1 for D (6 bases). The CDR3 has 13 residues. Trimming shortened V by 6 bases and J by 5 bases, and 16 bases separated the two germline ends. Germline values: CDR1 DFQATT, CDR2 SNEGSKA (reference sequence). The CDR3 bases are TGCAGTGCCCCCCCGGACAGCGATTATGGCTACACCTTC. It is translated as CSAPPDSDYGYTF.

The genes are TRBV28 and TRBJ2-7; TRBD1 might be the D (7 bases). This CDR3 spans 12 amino acids. CDR1 and CDR2 (germline): MDHEN, SYDVKM. The CDR3 region has the DNA TGTGGGGCAGGGGGGAAATCCTACGAGCAGTACTTC. Its protein is CGAGGKSYEQYF.

The chain has TRBV20-1 and TRBJ2-5, with 10 bases matching TRBD2. V gave up 0 bases and J gave up 5 bases; unmatched junction bases: 15. CDR3 size: 18 residues. Germline V gene lookup returns CDR1 DFQATT and CDR2 SNEGSKA (reference sequence). The CDR3 spells CSARDNPWSSGGGETQYF. The DNA for the CDR3 is TGCAGTGCTAGAGATAACCCCTGGTCTAGCGGGGGTGGTGAGACCCAGTACTTC.

The chain's CDR3 is CASSQGAYSPQFF. CDR3 DNA: TGCGCCAGCAGCCAGGGGGCTTACAGTCCGCAGTTCTTC. The chain employs TRBV4-3 and TRBJ2-1, with D possibly TRBD1 on 6 matching bases. Germline-derived CDR1 and CDR2 are LGHNA and YSLEER. V dropped 3 bases and J dropped 12 bases, with 15 bases sitting between them. The CDR3 is made up of 13 amino acids.

A single count supports this clonotype. The chain couples TRBV30 to TRBJ1-1; TRBD1 might be the D (5 bases). Germline loops: CDR1 GTSNPN, CDR2 SVGIG (reference sequence). This CDR3 has 14 amino acids. Between the trimmed V and J ends, which lost 3 bases and 2 bases, there was a span of 13 bases. The CDR3 loop reads CAWSAGLSNTEAFF. CDR3 DNA sequence: TGTGCCTGGAGCGCAGGGCTATCAAACACTGAAGCTTTCTTT.

The chain carries TRBV29-1 and TRBJ1-1; D not certain. V shed 7 bases and J shed 1 base, with 13 bases lying between them. This CDR3 has 13 amino acids. Per the germline V gene, CDR1 is SQVTM and CDR2 is ANQGSEA. The CDR3 DNA reads as TGCAGCGCCCGATCGGTCAGGAACACTGAAGCTTTCTTT. It is translated as CSARSVRNTEAFF.

The rearrangement links TRBV28 to TRBJ1-1; no firm D call. CDR1 is MDHEN, CDR2 SYDVKM, per germline. The CDR3 sequence is 14 residues long. Trimming took 2 bases from V and 4 from J, leaving 11 bases between them. In nucleotides, the CDR3 is TGTGCCAGCAGTTTACGGGGAATGAGCACTGAAGCTTTCTTT. Translating gives CASSLRGMSTEAFF. Full variable domain (outside the CDR3, taken from reference TRBV28 and TRBJ1-1): DVKVTQSSRYLVKRTGEKVFLECVQDMDHENMFWYRQDPGLGLRLIYFSYDVKMKEKGDIPEGYSVSREKKERFSLILESASTNQTSMYLCASSLRGMSTEAFFGQGTRLTVV.

This chain links TRBV18 with TRBJ1-6; D unresolved. V dropped 1 base and J dropped 8 bases, with 18 bases sitting between them. Germline CDR1 and CDR2: KGHSH and LQKENI. This CDR3 contains 17 residues. This chain's CDR3 is CASSPREGPGVDSPLHF. The DNA for the CDR3 is TGTGCCAGCTCACCACGGGAGGGTCCAGGCGTGGATTCACCCCTCCACTTT.

The chain links TRBV18 to TRBJ2-7; maybe TRBD1 (6 bases). With 3 bases removed from V and 6 bases from J, the gap between germline ends came to 12 bases. The CDR3 contains 13 residues. CDR1 is KGHSH and CDR2 is LQKENI in the germline V gene. CDR3 region: CASSPSDSREQYF. The CDR3 DNA follows: TGTGCCAGCTCACCTTCGGACAGCCGCGAGCAGTACTTC.

The chain recombines TRBV19 with TRBJ2-1; 13 bases align to TRBD2. There are 13 residues in the CDR3. The V gene's germline CDR1 is LNHDA and CDR2 SQIVND (reference sequence). Losses at the gene ends were 6 bases for V and 14 bases for J; bases not matched to a gene: 7. The CDR3 region has the DNA TGTGCCAGTAGCGCCGGACTAGCGGGAGACAAGTTCTTC. It translates to CASSAGLAGDKFF.

J is TRBJ1-6 and V is TRBV5-1; tentative D call: TRBD1 (5 bases). In germline, CDR1 is SGHRS, CDR2 YFSETQ. CDR3 length equals 14 residues. The V end was cut by 0 bases, the J end by 8 bases, with 9 bases between. DNA of the CDR3: TGCGCCAGCAGCTTGGGACAGAACGATTCACCCCTCCACTTT. This translates into CASSLGQNDSPLHF.